Reported below is one T cell receptor beta chain. This entry belongs to a study of shared clonotypes between healthy human individuals. Profiling relied on immunoSEQ multiplex PCR, and the TCRdb table lists in-frame clones only, not all of them. The table includes roughly 500,000 clones, approximately 81% detected once. Donors were Caucasian adults residing in Nashville, Tennessee, USA. This receptor was taken from a woman aged 40 to 50 in good health. Some clones in this sample may be carry-over from other donors' samples. Sequencing input: PBMCs.

This CDR3 reads CASSEALRGSSYNEQFF. The DNA of the CDR3 is TGTGCCAGCAGTGAAGCGCTTCGGGGGAGCTCCTACAATGAGCAGTTCTTC. J is TRBJ2-1 and V is TRBV2; D perhaps matches TRBD2 (6 bases). V was shortened by 0 bases and J by 0 bases, with 12 bases between the two germline ends. This CDR3 is built from 17 residues. Germline-derived CDR1 and CDR2 are SNHLY and FYNNEI.